The present T cell receptor (beta chain) was sequenced within a study of cytomegalovirus exposure and HLA in healthy donors. Study-wide results and caveats: CMV antigen specificity of a few CMV-associated chains was confirmed in vitro. Cytomegalovirus-associated TCR beta chains were listed, numbering 164. Rarity characterized most TCR sequences, yet some public TCRs appeared in many donors. The classifier reportedly diagnosed cytomegalovirus status with high sensitivity and specificity.

The V gene's germline CDR1 is SEHNR and CDR2 FQNEAQ (reference sequence). V was clipped by 3 bases and J by 4 bases; unmatched bases: 4. The CDR3 sequence is 15 residues long. Regarding this clone: The target antigen is unknown.

TCRdb's copy holds only in-frame clones and misses some; the assay was immunoSEQ multiplex PCR. The sample lists 100,000 to 150,000 clones, roughly 91% occurring once. Sequencing was performed on PBMCs. This TCR derives from a man aged 30-40 years in good health and CMV-seronegative. The V and J genes are TRBV7-9 and TRBJ1-1, with 11 bases fitting TRBD1. CDR3 bases: TGTGCCAGCAGCTTTTCCGGGACAGGGGGCACTGAAGCTTTCTTT. Amino acid sequence: CASSFSGTGGTEAFF.